This TCR beta chain was sequenced during a study of blood T cell repertoires in COVID-19 (dated by TCRdb to 2020 to 2022). About the full investigation: Samples covering the acute and convalescent phases of COVID-19 were provided by collaborators in the United States, Italy and Spain. The material from the prospective study consisted of cDNA or gDNA derived from T cells, B-cell-depleted T cells, or PBMCs. Deeply sampled blood TCRbeta repertoires from subjects exposed to, actively infected with, or recovered from COVID-19 were included in the dataset. The repertoires were released in a freely available public database intended as a resource for research on the immune response to SARS-CoV-2. Samples came from the ongoing ImmuneRACE study (first 160 participants) plus 1,254 subjects from 6 global collaborators. The sample metadata nearly always contained a de-identified subject ID, COVID-19 status, age in years and sex. HLA class I and class II types, where available, came from metadata supplied by the sample provider rather than from assay-based typing. The study at large found these results: The amount of clinical and demographic metadata varied by source and participant and was provided uncurated.

TCRbeta CDR3 regions were amplified from genomic DNA using the immunoSEQ Assay, a bias-controlled multiplex PCR. In the source study's methods: The number of nucleated cells in each sample was estimated by amplification of reference gene primers within the assay. To quantify the absolute abundance of each unique TCRbeta CDR3 rearrangement, sequence reads were collapsed and filtered. Productive Simpson clonality was computed per sample as the square root of Simpson's diversity index over productive rearrangements. What TCRdb holds here is the immuneACCESS table cut down to in-frame rearrangements. Part of the clones is not present; checked against another copy, under half of the missing clones reflect an unresolved V gene, and the others are unexplained. The V and J calls and clone size are taken from that table; D and trimming were inferred from the DNA. The sample has 20,000 to 30,000 clones on record, almost 90% of them singletons. Jointly, the top ten make up approximately 7.6% of the sample.

Whole blood was collected in K2EDTA tubes by collaborating institutions according to the institutions' own protocols. Collaborator samples were shipped for TCRbeta analysis as frozen whole blood, isolated PBMCs, or DNA extracted from either sample type. As to this clone: There is no known antigen for this receptor. The input lacks base qualities; no much larger clone sits a single base away.

The CDR3 covers 12 residues, taking in both the cysteine and the phenylalanine. The read is trimmed to its CDR3 DNA, 36 bases read in frame from base 1. V is pruned by 2 bases and J by 2 bases, leaving 0 bases of the junction without a gene match. CDR1 and CDR2 are drawn from the germline V gene: SQVTM, ANQGSEA. The specimen was peripheral blood. Rearrangement joined TRBV29-1 to TRBJ2-7, with 7 bases matching TRBD1. This TCR was recovered from a human donor in a cohort sampled during active COVID-19. The CDR3 amino acid sequence is: CSVERGPYEQYF. At the DNA level, the sequence is TGCAGCGTTGAAAGGGGGCCCTACGAGCAGTACTTC.